The clone carrying this T cell receptor beta chain occurred a few times. Its target is unknown. The use of a sample-barcoded 5' primer and a J-beta primer mix characterized a second PCR of roughly 6 to 11 cycles. Per sample, CDR3-containing paired-end reads numbered at least 3 million. In TCRdb, the 5' RACE reads were re-called with MiXCR into one record per CDR3 protein. The sample has over 1,200,000 distinct CDR3 sequences; roughly 59% are singletons. V lost 0 bases and J lost 7; bases outside the gene matches: 5. Per germline, CDR1 MNHEY and CDR2 SVGAGI. This CDR3 comprises 15 residues. They isolated at least 6.5 million PBMCs from each sample. There were at least 5.5 micrograms of total RNA extracted from every sample. The source of the sample is a study of blood T cells in healthy people across ages. Whole-study findings and limits: The recorded TCR beta diversity per million T cells decreased in a roughly linear manner with age.

The V call is TRBV6-5, the J call TRBJ1-4; 7 bases agree with TRBD1. The receptor was derived from a man younger than 35 in good health. The sample taken for sequencing was blood. CDR3 DNA: TGTGCCAGCAGTTACTCGAGACGACAGGGTGAAAAACTGTTTTTT. As protein: CASSYSRRQGEKLFF.